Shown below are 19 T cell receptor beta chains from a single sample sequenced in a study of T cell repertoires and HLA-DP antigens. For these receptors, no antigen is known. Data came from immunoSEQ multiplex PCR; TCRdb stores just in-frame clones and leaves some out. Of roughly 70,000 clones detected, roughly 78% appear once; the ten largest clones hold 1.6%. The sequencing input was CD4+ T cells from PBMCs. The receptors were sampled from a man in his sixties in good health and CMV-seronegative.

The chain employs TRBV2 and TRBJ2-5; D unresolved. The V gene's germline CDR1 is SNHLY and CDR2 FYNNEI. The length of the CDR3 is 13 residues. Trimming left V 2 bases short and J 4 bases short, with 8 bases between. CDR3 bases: TGTGCCAGCAGTGAACAGTTTTTAGAGACCCAGTACTTC. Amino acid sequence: CASSEQFLETQYF.

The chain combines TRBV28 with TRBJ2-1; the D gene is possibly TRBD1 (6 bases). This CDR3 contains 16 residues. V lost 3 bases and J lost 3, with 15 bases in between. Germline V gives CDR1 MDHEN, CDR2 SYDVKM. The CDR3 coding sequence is TGTGCCAGCAGTTTTATGAGAGGGGGAGTCTACAATGAGCAGTTCTTC. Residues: CASSFMRGGVYNEQFF.

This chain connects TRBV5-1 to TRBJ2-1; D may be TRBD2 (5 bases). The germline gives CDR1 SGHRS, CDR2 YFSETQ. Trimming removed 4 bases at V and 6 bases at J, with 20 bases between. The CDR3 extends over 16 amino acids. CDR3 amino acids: CASSPNAGITVNEQFF. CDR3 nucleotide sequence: TGCGCCAGCAGCCCAAATGCCGGGATAACCGTCAATGAGCAGTTCTTC.

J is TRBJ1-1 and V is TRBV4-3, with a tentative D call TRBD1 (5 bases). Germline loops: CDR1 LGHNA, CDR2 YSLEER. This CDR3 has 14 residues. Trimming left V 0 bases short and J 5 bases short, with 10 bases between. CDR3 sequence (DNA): TGCGCCAGCAGCCAAGATCGGGGGAGAACTGAAGCTTTCTTT. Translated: CASSQDRGRTEAFF.

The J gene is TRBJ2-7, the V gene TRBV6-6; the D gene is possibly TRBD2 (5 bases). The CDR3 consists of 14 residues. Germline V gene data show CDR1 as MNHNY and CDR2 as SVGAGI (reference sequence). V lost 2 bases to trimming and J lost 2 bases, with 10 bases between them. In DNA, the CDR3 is TGTGCCAGCAGTTACAGCGAGGGAGCCTACGAGCAGTACTTC. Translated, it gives CASSYSEGAYEQYF.

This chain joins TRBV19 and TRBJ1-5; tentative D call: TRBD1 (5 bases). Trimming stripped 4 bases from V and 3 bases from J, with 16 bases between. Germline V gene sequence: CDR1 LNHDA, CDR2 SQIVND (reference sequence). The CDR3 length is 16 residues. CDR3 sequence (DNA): TGTGCCAGTAGTAGAGCGCAGGGCCCTTTCAATCAGCCCCAGCATTTT. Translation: CASSRAQGPFNQPQHF.

CDR3 in DNA: TGTGCCAGCAGTCTCGGACACCTTAGAGAGACCCAGTACTTC. Translating it yields CASSLGHLRETQYF. The genes are TRBV7-9 and TRBJ2-5, with a possible D match to TRBD1 (5 bases). The CDR3 is 14 amino acids. CDR1 and CDR2 from the germline V gene are SEHNR and FQNEAQ (reference sequence). V was pared by 6 bases and J by 4 bases, with 15 bases between.

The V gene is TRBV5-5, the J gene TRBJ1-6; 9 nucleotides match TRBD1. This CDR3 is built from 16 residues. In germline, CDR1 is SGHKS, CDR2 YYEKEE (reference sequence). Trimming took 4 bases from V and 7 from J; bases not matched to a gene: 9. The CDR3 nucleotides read TGTGCCAGCAGCCATATATCCGGGACAGGGAATTCACCCCTCCACTTT. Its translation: CASSHISGTGNSPLHF.

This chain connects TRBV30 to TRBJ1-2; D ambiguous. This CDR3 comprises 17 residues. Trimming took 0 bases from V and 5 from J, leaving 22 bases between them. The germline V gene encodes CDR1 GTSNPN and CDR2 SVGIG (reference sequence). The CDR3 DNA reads TGTGCCTGGAGTGTAGAAGGACGGGCAGGCTTACGGTATGGCTACACCTTC. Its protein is CAWSVEGRAGLRYGYTF. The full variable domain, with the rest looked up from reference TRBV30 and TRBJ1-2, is SQTIHQWPATLVQPVGSPLSLECTVEGTSNPNLYWYRQAAGRGLQLLFYSVGIGQISSEVPQNLSASRPQDRQFILSSKKLLLSDSGFYLCAWSVEGRAGLRYGYTFGSGTRLTVV.

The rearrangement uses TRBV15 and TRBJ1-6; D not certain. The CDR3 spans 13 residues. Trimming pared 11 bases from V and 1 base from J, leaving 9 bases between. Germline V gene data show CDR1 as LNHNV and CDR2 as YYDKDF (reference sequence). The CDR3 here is CASSRSYNSPLHF. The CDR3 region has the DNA TGTGCCTCCTCGAGATCCTATAATTCACCCCTCCACTTT.

The CDR3 loop reads CASSLRALPRGYTF. The CDR3 coding sequence is TGTGCCAGCAGTTTGCGGGCCCTCCCGCGGGGCTACACCTTC. The V gene is TRBV28, the J gene TRBJ1-2, with unresolved D. The CDR3 runs to 14 residues. Germline-derived CDR1 and CDR2 are MDHEN and SYDVKM. Trimming cost V 3 bases and J 8 bases, with 16 bases left between them.

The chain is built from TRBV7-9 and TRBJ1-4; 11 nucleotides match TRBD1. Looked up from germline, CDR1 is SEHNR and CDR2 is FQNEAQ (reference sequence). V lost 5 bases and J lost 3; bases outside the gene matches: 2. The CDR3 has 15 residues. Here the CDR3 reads CASSPGQGANEKLFF. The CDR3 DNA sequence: TGTGCCAGCAGCCCGGGACAGGGGGCTAATGAAAAACTGTTTTTT.

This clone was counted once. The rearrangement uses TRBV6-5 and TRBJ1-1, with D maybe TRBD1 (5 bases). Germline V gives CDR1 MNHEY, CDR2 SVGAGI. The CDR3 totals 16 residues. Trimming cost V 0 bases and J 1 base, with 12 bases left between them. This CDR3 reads CASSYSTDTRNTEAFF. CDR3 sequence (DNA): TGTGCCAGCAGTTACTCGACGGACACTCGGAACACTGAAGCTTTCTTT.

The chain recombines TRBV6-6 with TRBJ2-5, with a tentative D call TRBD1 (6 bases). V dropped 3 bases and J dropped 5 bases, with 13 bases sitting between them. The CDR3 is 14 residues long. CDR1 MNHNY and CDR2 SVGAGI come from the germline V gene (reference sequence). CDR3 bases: TGTGCCAGCAGTTATGGACAGAGTTCGGAGACCCAGTACTTC. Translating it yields CASSYGQSSETQYF.

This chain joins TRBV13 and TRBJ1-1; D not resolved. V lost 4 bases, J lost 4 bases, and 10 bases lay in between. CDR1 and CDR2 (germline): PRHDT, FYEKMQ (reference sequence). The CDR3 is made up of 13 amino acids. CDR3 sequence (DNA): TGTGCCAGCAGCTCGCCAGGAGGCACTGAAGCTTTCTTT. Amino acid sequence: CASSSPGGTEAFF.

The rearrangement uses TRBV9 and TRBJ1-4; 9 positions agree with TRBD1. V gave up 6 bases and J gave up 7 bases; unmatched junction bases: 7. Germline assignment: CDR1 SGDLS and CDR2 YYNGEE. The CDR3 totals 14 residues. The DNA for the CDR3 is TGTGCCAGCAAAGGGACAGGGCAGGGTGAAAAACTGTTTTTT. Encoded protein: CASKGTGQGEKLFF.

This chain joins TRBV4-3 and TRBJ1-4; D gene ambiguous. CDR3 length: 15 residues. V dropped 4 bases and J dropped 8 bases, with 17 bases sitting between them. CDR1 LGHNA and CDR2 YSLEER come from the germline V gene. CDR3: CASSPLVGKEEKLFF. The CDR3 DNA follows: TGCGCCAGCAGCCCTCTAGTAGGAAAAGAGGAAAAACTGTTTTTT.

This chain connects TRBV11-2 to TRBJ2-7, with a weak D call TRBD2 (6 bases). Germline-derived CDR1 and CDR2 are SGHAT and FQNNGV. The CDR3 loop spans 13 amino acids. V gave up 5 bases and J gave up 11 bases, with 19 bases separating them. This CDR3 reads CASSPQRAGWEYF. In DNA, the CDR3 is TGTGCCAGCAGCCCCCAAAGGGCGGGGTGGGAGTACTTC.

The CDR3: CASSPQTGLGTEAFF. The CDR3 DNA sequence: TGTGCCAGCAGTCCCCAGACAGGGCTGGGCACTGAAGCTTTCTTT. The J gene is TRBJ1-1, the V gene TRBV7-2; TRBD1 matches at 7 bases. CDR1 is SGHTA, CDR2 FQGNSA, per germline. V was clipped by 6 bases and J by 4 bases; unmatched bases: 11. There are 15 residues in the CDR3. Using reference TRBV7-2 and TRBJ1-1 for the parts outside the CDR3, the full variable domain is GAGVSQSPSNKVTEKGKDVELRCDPISGHTALYWYRQSLGQGLEFLIYFQGNSAPDKSGLPSDRFSAERTGGSVSTLTIQRTQQEDSAVYLCASSPQTGLGTEAFFGQGTRLTVV.